This TCR beta chain was identified during a study of blood T cells in healthy people across ages. This clonotype was seen more than once but under ten times. Its antigen is still unknown. Donation came from healthy Caucasian individuals in Russia who were aged roughly 6 to 95. The J segment lost 2 bases and the V segment lost 3 bases, leaving 8 bases of the junction unmatched. The V gene's germline CDR1 is LGHNA and CDR2 YNFKEQ. This CDR3 is built from 16 residues. Study-wide results and caveats: Diversity figures based on one million T cells were deemed too low.

Together with a sample-barcoded 5' primer, a J-beta primer mix was included in a second PCR lasting about 7 to 11 cycles. TCRdb processed the 5' RACE reads anew with MiXCR; each CDR3 protein has one entry. The sample includes approximately 1.5 million distinct CDR3 sequences, 35% to 45% of them seen just once. This chain connects TRBV4-2 to TRBJ2-3; 7 bases match TRBD1. The receptor was derived from a woman younger than 30 in good health. The sequenced material came from blood. The chain's CDR3 is CASSHPPGQNTDTQYF. CDR3 coding DNA: TGTGCCAGCAGCCACCCGCCGGGACAGAACACAGATACGCAGTATTTT.